This T cell receptor beta chain stems from a study of early T cells in non-severe SARS-CoV-2 infection. In its sample, this clonotype was seen many times. One entry per CDR3 protein, called by TCRdb with MiXCR from the 5' RACE reads. Among 98,000 or so distinct CDR3 sequences, roughly 12% were seen once, and the ten largest hold 4.4%. The CDR3 loop spans 15 amino acids. V was shortened by 5 bases and J by 1 base, with 13 bases between the two germline ends. From germline, CDR1 is SGHTA and CDR2 FQGTGA. J is TRBJ2-3 and V is TRBV7-3; D gene unclear. The clonotype was recovered from an adult who was a healthcare worker with PCR-confirmed SARS-CoV-2 infection or an uninfected control (not recorded which). The sequenced sample was whole blood, obtained at baseline. This CDR3 is CASSRDMDGTDTQYF. In nucleotides, the CDR3 is TGTGCCAGCAGCCGTGACATGGACGGCACAGATACGCAGTATTTT.